This TCR beta chain emerged from a study of T-cell reconstitution after alpha-beta-depleted transplantation in children. It was with unique molecular identifiers that the TCRbeta library was prepared. TCRdb fed the PCR reads into MiXCR, producing one record per CDR3 protein. The repertoire has more than 250,000 distinct CDR3 sequences, 9.9% of them found once; the top ten carry roughly a tenth. This CDR3 comprises 17 residues. Germline CDR1 SSHAT, CDR2 FNYEAQ (reference sequence). This clonotype was seen repeatedly, ten times or more. Its ends do not fully match the called genes, so a read error is possible.

The TCR was taken from a human donor who donated a stem cell graft to a child with SCID. The rearrangement joins TRBV7-7 to TRBJ2-3, with 11 positions matching TRBD2. The sample here was PBMCs from the stem cell graft donor, taken from the stem cell graft. The CDR3 region has the DNA TGTGCTAGCAGCTTACTTGGTAGCGGGGGGGCCGGAGATACGCAGTATTTT. Translated: CASSLLGSGGAGDTQYF.